These 24 T cell receptor beta chains came from one sample sequenced in a study of blood T cells in healthy people across ages. A sample-barcoded 5' primer and a J-beta primer mix were used in a second PCR of roughly 7 to 11 cycles. Each CDR3 protein is one row after TCRdb ran MiXCR on the 5' RACE reads. The repertoire holds about 620,000 distinct CDR3 sequences, with approximately 21% as singletons. Sample: blood. These receptors were collected from a man between 70 and 80 years old in good health.

The chain carries TRBV2 and TRBJ2-1; D uncertain. Germline loops: CDR1 SNHLY, CDR2 FYNNEI. The CDR3 consists of 15 residues. Trimming removed 0 bases from V and 7 bases from J, with 13 bases in between. The CDR3 sequence: CASSEALHGANEQFF. The CDR3 bases are TGTGCCAGCAGTGAAGCGCTTCACGGTGCTAATGAGCAGTTCTTC.

The chain carries TRBV18 and TRBJ2-7, with 11 bases matching TRBD1. The CDR3 has 16 amino acids. Germline V lookup: CDR1 KGHSH, CDR2 LQKENI. The junction had 8 bases not matched to a gene; V was cut back by 0 bases and J by 7 bases. The CDR3 sequence is CASSPPFGQGAREQYF. The CDR3 DNA is TGTGCCAGCTCACCACCGTTTGGACAGGGGGCTCGGGAGCAGTACTTC.

This clonotype was found a few times. V usage is TRBV12-3 or TRBV12-4 and J usage is TRBJ2-5, with D possibly being TRBD1 or TRBD2 (5 bases each). V was clipped by 4 bases and J by 2 bases, with 11 bases between them. The CDR3 consists of 14 residues. As DNA, the CDR3 is TGTGCCAGCAGTTATGGATGGGGGCAAGAGACCCAGTACTTC. Encoded protein: CASSYGWGQETQYF.

The rearrangement joins TRBV20-1 to TRBJ2-5, with 8 bases fitting TRBD1. The CDR3 is 15 amino acids. Germline assignment: CDR1 DFQATT and CDR2 SNEGSKA (reference sequence). The V segment lost 2 bases and the J segment 2 bases; nucleotides outside the gene matches: 7. In nucleotides, the CDR3 is TGCAGTGCTAGACCCTCGAGACAGGGGCAAGAGACCCAGTACTTC. Its protein is CSARPSRQGQETQYF.

The sample holds a few counts of this clonotype. V is TRBV12-3 or TRBV12-4 and J is TRBJ2-5; D is unclear. The V end lost 5 bases, the J end lost 2 bases, and 12 bases lay between the germline ends. This CDR3 region has 14 residues. As DNA, the CDR3 is TGTGCCAGCAGTACTCACGGACGACAAGAGACCCAGTACTTC. It yields the protein CASSTHGRQETQYF.

This clonotype was detected only a few times. This chain joins TRBV28 and TRBJ1-5; D may be TRBD1 (6 bases). V was shortened by 6 bases and J by 0 bases, with 18 bases between the two germline ends. Germline V gives CDR1 MDHEN, CDR2 SYDVKM. The CDR3 spans 17 residues. The CDR3, as DNA: TGTGCCAGCAGCCTGGGGGCGAGAGGCTATAGCAATCAGCCCCAGCATTTT. Translation gives CASSLGARGYSNQPQHF.

This clonotype has only a few counts. This chain uses TRBV20-1 with TRBJ2-5; D might be TRBD2 (5 bases). The J call is doubtful: the DNA matches TRBJ2-7 better. The CDR3 consists of 14 residues. CDR1 is DFQATT, CDR2 SNEGSKA, per germline (reference sequence). The CDR3 protein is CSARDLASSLEQYF. For the CDR3, the DNA is TGCAGTGCTAGAGATTTGGCTAGCTCCCTCGAGCAGTACTTC.

The V call is TRBV12-3 or TRBV12-4, the J call TRBJ2-7, with D uncertain. The CDR3 loop spans 12 amino acids. The V gene lost 5 bases and the J gene lost 6 bases, with 11 bases spanning the gap. CDR3 loop: CASSPTMSEQYF. CDR3 nucleotides: TGTGCCAGCAGTCCGACGATGAGCGAGCAGTACTTC.

The chain is built from TRBV4-1 and TRBJ1-6, with D hard to call. The CDR3 is 14 amino acids. The V gene lost 1 base and the J gene lost 7 bases, with 8 bases spanning the gap. CDR1 and CDR2 from the germline V gene are MGHRA and YSYEKL. The CDR3 loop reads CASSQVSGNSPLHF. The CDR3 nucleotides read TGCGCCAGCAGCCAAGTTTCGGGAAATTCACCCCTCCACTTT.

This clonotype was observed a few times. The rearrangement joins TRBV3-1 to TRBJ2-5; D remains ambiguous. The V and J ends lost 5 bases and 7 bases respectively, with 8 bases between them. Looked up from germline, CDR1 is LGHDT and CDR2 is YNNKEL (reference sequence). This CDR3 region has 11 residues. This CDR3 is CASSELWTQYF. DNA of the CDR3: TGTGCCAGCAGCGAGTTGTGGACCCAGTACTTC.

This clonotype was detected many times. The gene calls are TRBV20-1 and TRBJ2-5, with 10 bases matching TRBD2. From germline, CDR1 is DFQATT and CDR2 SNEGSKA (reference sequence). J was trimmed by 4 bases and V by 3 bases; bases with no gene match: 11. The CDR3 contains 16 residues. In DNA form, the CDR3 reads TGCAGTGCTAGTGGCTCCAAAGCGGGAGGGGGAGAGACCCAGTACTTC. Amino acids: CSASGSKAGGGETQYF.

This clonotype showed up just a few times. The CDR3 here is CSAPASGRSADTQYF. As DNA, the CDR3 is TGCAGTGCTCCTGCTAGCGGGAGATCCGCAGATACGCAGTATTTT. V usage is TRBV20-1 and J usage is TRBJ2-3; 10 bases agree with TRBD2. The CDR3 loop spans 15 amino acids. V shed 5 bases and J 4 bases; nucleotides not matched to a gene: 9. Germline V gene sequence: CDR1 DFQATT, CDR2 SNEGSKA (reference sequence).

This clonotype was seen a handful of times. This rearrangement joins TRBV6-1 to TRBJ2-7; 8 nucleotides line up with TRBD2. V dropped 6 bases and J dropped 3; count of bases not matched to a gene: 10. This CDR3 comprises 15 residues. Looked up from germline, CDR1 is MNHNS and CDR2 is SASEGT. The CDR3 nucleotides are TGTGCCAGCAGAACCTCCAGGACTAGCAGCTACGAGCAGTACTTC. Its translation: CASRTSRTSSYEQYF.

As for this clonotype: An end of the junction does not agree with germline; a read error may underlie this. The chain has TRBV4-1 and TRBJ2-5; D may be TRBD2 (6 bases). Germline V gene sequence: CDR1 MGHRA, CDR2 YSYEKL. The CDR3 spans 13 residues. CDR3 nucleotide sequence: TGCGCCAGCAGCCTGGGACTGTCCGAGACCCAGCACTTC. Its protein product is CASSLGLSETQHF.

The J gene is TRBJ2-1, the V gene TRBV20-1, with D possibly TRBD1 on 5 matching bases. CDR3 length equals 18 residues. The ends were cut back, 0 bases at V and 0 bases at J, with 18 bases in the middle. Germline CDR1 DFQATT, CDR2 SNEGSKA (reference sequence). The CDR3 region is CSARDSQGKGISYNEQFF. As DNA, the CDR3 is TGCAGTGCTAGAGATAGTCAAGGGAAGGGGATCTCCTACAATGAGCAGTTCTTC.

This clonotype has only a few counts. A much larger clone differs from this one at a single base, so this may be a read error. Since no conserved phenylalanine or tryptophan closes the CDR3, a read error is the likely cause. The chain carries TRBV30 and TRBJ2-1; D is possibly TRBD1 (6 bases). The CDR3 extends over 15 amino acids. Trimming took 2 bases from V and 5 from J, leaving 16 bases between them. From germline, CDR1 is GTSNPN and CDR2 SVGIG (reference sequence). CDR3 sequence reads: CAWSLLGAVNNEQFS. For the CDR3, the DNA is TGTGCCTGGAGTCTACTGGGGGCGGTCAACAATGAGCAGTTCTCC.

The sample holds a few counts of this clonotype. The V and J genes are TRBV24-1 and TRBJ2-5, with D perhaps matching TRBD2 (5 bases). The germline V gene has CDR1 KGHDR and CDR2 SFDVKD. The CDR3 has 17 amino acids. V lost 3 bases to trimming and J lost 1 base, with 17 bases between them. DNA of the CDR3: TGTGCCACCAGTGATCCGCTGACTATTTACTTCCAAGAGACCCAGTACTTC. It encodes CATSDPLTIYFQETQYF.

The gene calls are TRBV20-1 and TRBJ2-4, with D tentatively TRBD1 (5 bases). The CDR3 has 13 amino acids. Between the trimmed V and J ends, which lost 3 bases and 5 bases, there was a span of 11 bases. Germline CDR1 reads DFQATT; CDR2 reads SNEGSKA (reference sequence). CDR3: CSASPRVQNIQYF. DNA of the CDR3: TGCAGTGCTAGTCCCAGGGTCCAAAACATTCAGTACTTC.

This clonotype has at least ten counts. The V call is TRBV12-3 or TRBV12-4, the J call TRBJ2-3, with 7 bases identical to TRBD2. The V segment lost 5 bases and the J segment 0 bases; nucleotides outside the gene matches: 8. The CDR3 contains 16 residues. The CDR3 region has the DNA TGTGCCAGCAGTCCCCTAAGCGGGGCTAGCACAGATACGCAGTATTTT. Amino acid sequence: CASSPLSGASTDTQYF.

This clonotype was seen only a few times. This sequence joins TRBV7-2 and TRBJ2-7, with 7 bases lining up with TRBD2. Germline CDR1 is SGHTA and CDR2 is FQGNSA. V lost 2 bases to trimming and J lost 6 bases; unmatched junction nucleotides: 10. The CDR3 consists of 15 residues. CDR3 sequence: CASSLTSGDPSEQYF. CDR3 in DNA: TGTGCCAGCAGCTTAACCAGCGGGGACCCTTCCGAGCAGTACTTC.

The rearrangement joins TRBV2 to TRBJ2-3; TRBD2 matches 15 bases. Looked up from germline, CDR1 is SNHLY and CDR2 is FYNNEI. The CDR3 has 16 amino acids. Trimming took 6 bases from V and 6 from J; bases not matched to a gene: 7. This chain's CDR3 is CASRAGTSGRSDTQYF. The CDR3 nucleotides read TGTGCCAGCAGAGCCGGGACTAGCGGGAGGTCGGATACGCAGTATTTT.

V is TRBV4-1 and J is TRBJ1-5, with 8 bases fitting TRBD1. The CDR3 contains 18 residues. Losses at the gene ends were 2 bases for V and 0 bases for J; bases not matched to a gene: 9. Germline values: CDR1 MGHRA, CDR2 YSYEKL. The CDR3 bases are TGCGCCAGCAGCCAAATTTTCGGGACAGGTCATAGCAATCAGCCCCAGCATTTT. Translation gives CASSQIFGTGHSNQPQHF.

V gene TRBV10-3 combines with J gene TRBJ1-3; the D gene is possibly TRBD1 (5 bases). CDR1 ENHRY and CDR2 SYGVKD come from the germline V gene. CDR3 length equals 17 residues. Trimming took off 8 bases at V and 3 bases at J, with 23 bases between the two ends. The CDR3 DNA reads TGTGCCATCTCAGAGCGGACGGGGCCGGGAAATGGAAACACCATATATTTT. Protein sequence: CAISERTGPGNGNTIYF.

The chain uses TRBV27 and TRBJ1-1; tentative D call: TRBD1 (5 bases). Germline V gene data show CDR1 as MNHEY and CDR2 as SMNVEV (reference sequence). With 5 bases removed from V and 1 base from J, the gap between germline ends came to 14 bases. CDR3 length: 15 residues. The CDR3 sequence: CASSTHRLPNTEAFF. For the CDR3, the DNA is TGTGCCAGCAGTACCCACAGGTTACCGAACACTGAAGCTTTCTTT.